This T cell receptor (beta chain) was sequenced in a study of T-cell reconstitution after alpha-beta-depleted transplantation in children. Unique molecular identifiers were used in preparing the TCRbeta library. MiXCR, run by TCRdb on the PCR reads, gives a single entry per CDR3 protein. This table holds some 500,000 distinct CDR3 sequences, 32% found once. Germline V gene lookup returns CDR1 SGDLS and CDR2 YYNGEE. J gave up 2 bases and V 0 bases, and 8 bases lay outside the gene matches. The length of the CDR3 is 18 residues. The specimen was PBMCs from the stem cell graft donor, collected from the stem cell graft. The sequence came from a human donor who donated a stem cell graft to a child with aplastic anemia. The chain has TRBV9 and TRBJ2-3; TRBD2 matches at 11 bases. In nucleotides, the CDR3 is TGTGCCAGCAGCGTAGGCACTAGCGGGAGTTACCTCACAGATACGCAGTATTTT. This gives the protein CASSVGTSGSYLTDTQYF.